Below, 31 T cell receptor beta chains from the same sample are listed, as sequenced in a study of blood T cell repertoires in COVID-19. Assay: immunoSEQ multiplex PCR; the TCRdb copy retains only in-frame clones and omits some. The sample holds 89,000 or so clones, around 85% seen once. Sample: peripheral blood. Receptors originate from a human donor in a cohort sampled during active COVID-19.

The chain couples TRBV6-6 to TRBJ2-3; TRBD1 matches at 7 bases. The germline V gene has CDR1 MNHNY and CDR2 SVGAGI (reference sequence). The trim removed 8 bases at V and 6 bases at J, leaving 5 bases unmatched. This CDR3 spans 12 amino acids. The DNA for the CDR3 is TGTGCCAGCGGGACAGTAAAGGATACGCAGTATTTT. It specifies CASGTVKDTQYF.

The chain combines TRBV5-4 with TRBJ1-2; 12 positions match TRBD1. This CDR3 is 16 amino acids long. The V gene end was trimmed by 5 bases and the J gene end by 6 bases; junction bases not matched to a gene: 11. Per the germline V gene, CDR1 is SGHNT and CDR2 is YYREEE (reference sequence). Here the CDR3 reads CASSPGQGAGFDGYTF. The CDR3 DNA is TGTGCCAGCAGTCCGGGACAGGGGGCAGGCTTTGATGGCTACACCTTC.

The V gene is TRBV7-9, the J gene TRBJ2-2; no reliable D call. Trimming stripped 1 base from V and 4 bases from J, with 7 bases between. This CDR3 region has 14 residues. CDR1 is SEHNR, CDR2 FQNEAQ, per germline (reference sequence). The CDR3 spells CASSLETATGELFF. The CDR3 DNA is TGTGCCAGCAGCTTAGAAACTGCCACCGGGGAGCTGTTTTTT.

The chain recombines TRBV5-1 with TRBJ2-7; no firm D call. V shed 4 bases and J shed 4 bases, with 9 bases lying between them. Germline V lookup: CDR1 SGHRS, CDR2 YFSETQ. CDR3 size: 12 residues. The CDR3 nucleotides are TGCGCCAGCAGCGCCAACAGATACGAGCAGTACTTC. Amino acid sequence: CASSANRYEQYF.

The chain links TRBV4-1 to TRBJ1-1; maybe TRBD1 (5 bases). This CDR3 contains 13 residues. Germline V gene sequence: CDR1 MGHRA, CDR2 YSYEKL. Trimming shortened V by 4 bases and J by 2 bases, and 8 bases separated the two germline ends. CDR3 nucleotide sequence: TGCGCCAGCAGCCTGCAGGGTAACACTGAAGCTTTCTTT. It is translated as CASSLQGNTEAFF.

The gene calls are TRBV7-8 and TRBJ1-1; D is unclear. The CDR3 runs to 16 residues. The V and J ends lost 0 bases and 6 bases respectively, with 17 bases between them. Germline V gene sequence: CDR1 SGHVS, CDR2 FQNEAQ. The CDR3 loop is CASSLALGRNGAEAFF. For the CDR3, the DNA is TGTGCCAGCAGCTTAGCGCTAGGTCGTAACGGCGCTGAAGCTTTCTTT.

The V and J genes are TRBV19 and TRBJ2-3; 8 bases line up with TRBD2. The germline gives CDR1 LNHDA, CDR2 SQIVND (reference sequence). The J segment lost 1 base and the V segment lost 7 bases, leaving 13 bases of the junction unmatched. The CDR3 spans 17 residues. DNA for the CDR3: TGTGCCAGTAAGCAGTCAGGCGGGGGGTCCGGCACAGATACGCAGTATTTT. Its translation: CASKQSGGGSGTDTQYF.

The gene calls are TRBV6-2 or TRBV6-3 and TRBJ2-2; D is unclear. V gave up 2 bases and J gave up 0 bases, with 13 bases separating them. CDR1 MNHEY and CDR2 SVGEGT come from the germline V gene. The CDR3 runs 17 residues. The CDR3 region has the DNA TGTGCCAGCAGTTACCCCTCCTCCAGGCCGAACACCGGGGAGCTGTTTTTT. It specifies CASSYPSSRPNTGELFF.

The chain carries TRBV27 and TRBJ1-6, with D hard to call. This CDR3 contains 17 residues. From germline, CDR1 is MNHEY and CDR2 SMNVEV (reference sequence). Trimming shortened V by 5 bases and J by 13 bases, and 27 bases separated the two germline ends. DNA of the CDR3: TGTGCCAGCAGTCCCAGTTGGGGAGGAGTGACGGGGAATCCCCTCCACTTT. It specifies CASSPSWGGVTGNPLHF.

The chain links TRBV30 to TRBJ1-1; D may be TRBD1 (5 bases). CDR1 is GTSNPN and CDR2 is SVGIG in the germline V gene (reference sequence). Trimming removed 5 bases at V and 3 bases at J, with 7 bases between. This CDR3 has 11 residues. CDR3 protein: CAWGRDTEAFF. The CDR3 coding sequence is TGTGCCTGGGGCAGGGACACTGAAGCTTTCTTT.

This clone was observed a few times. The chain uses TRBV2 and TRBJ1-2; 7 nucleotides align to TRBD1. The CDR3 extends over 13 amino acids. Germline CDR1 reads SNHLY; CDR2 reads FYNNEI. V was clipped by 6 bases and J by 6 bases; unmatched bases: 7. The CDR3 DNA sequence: TGTGCCAGCAGAGAGGACAGGATGGATGGCTACACCTTC. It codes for CASREDRMDGYTF.

CDR3 protein: CASSRIGGAENEQFF. For the CDR3, the DNA is TGTGCCAGCAGTCGGATAGGGGGCGCCGAGAATGAGCAGTTCTTC. This chain links TRBV27 with TRBJ2-1, with 7 positions matching TRBD1. After removal of 5 bases from V and 7 bases from J, the junction contained 11 bases not matched to a gene. This CDR3 contains 15 residues. Germline loops: CDR1 MNHEY, CDR2 SMNVEV (reference sequence).

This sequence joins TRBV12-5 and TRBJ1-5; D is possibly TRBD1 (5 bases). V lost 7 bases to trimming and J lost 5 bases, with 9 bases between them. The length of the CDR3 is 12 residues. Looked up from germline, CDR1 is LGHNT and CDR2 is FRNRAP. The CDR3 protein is CASAPGYQPQHF. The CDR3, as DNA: TGTGCTAGTGCCCCAGGGTATCAGCCCCAGCATTTT.

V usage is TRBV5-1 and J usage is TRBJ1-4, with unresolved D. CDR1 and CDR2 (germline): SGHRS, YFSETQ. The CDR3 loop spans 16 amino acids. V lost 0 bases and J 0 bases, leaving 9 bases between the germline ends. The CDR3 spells CASSLANGATNEKLFF. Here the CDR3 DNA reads TGCGCCAGCAGCTTGGCCAACGGGGCAACTAATGAAAAACTGTTTTTT.

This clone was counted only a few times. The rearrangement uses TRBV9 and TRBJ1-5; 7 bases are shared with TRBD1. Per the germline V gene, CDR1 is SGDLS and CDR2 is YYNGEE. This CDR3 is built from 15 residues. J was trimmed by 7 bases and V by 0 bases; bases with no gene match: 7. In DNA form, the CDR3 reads TGTGCCAGCAGCGTAGGGGCAGGGGGTCACCAGCCCCAGCATTTT. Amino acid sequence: CASSVGAGGHQPQHF.

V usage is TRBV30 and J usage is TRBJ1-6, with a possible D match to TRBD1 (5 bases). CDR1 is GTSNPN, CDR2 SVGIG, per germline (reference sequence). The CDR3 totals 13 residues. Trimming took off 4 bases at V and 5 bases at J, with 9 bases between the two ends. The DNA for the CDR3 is TGTGCCTGGACTTGGGGGGATAATTCACCCCTCCACTTT. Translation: CAWTWGDNSPLHF. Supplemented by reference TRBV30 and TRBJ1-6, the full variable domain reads SQTIHQWPATLVQPVGSPLSLECTVEGTSNPNLYWYRQAAGRGLQLLFYSVGIGQISSEVPQNLSASRPQDRQFILSSKKLLLSDSGFYLCAWTWGDNSPLHFGNGTRLTVT.

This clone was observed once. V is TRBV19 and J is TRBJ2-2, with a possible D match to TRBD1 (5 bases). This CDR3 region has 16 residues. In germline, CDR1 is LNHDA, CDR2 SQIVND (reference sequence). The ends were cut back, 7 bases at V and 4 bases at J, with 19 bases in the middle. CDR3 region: CASKRSANQGTGELFF. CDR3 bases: TGTGCCAGTAAAAGATCGGCGAATCAGGGCACCGGGGAGCTGTTTTTT.

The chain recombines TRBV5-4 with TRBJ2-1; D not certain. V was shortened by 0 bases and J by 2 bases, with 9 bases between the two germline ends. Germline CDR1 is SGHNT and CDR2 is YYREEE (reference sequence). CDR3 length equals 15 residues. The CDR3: CASSLGGKPYNEQFF. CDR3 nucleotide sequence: TGTGCCAGCAGCTTGGGAGGAAAACCCTACAATGAGCAGTTCTTC.

CDR3 in amino acids: CASSASGDTEAFF. In DNA form, the CDR3 reads TGTGCCAGCAGCGCAAGCGGGGACACTGAAGCTTTCTTT. The J gene is TRBJ1-1, the V gene TRBV11-2; D ambiguous. The V end lost 5 bases, the J end lost 3 bases, and 10 bases lay between the germline ends. The CDR3 totals 13 residues. Germline CDR1 is SGHAT and CDR2 is FQNNGV.

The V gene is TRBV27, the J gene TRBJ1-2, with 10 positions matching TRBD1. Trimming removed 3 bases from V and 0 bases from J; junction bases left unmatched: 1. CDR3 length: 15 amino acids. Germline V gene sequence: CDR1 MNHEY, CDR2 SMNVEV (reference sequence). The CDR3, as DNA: TGTGCCAGCAGTTTGACAGGGGGCCCTAACTATGGCTACACCTTC. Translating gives CASSLTGGPNYGYTF.

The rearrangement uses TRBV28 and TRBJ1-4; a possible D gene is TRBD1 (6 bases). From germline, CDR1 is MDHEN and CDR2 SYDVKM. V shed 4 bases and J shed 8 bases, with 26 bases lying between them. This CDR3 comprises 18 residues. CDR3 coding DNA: TGTGCCAGCAGTTCCGTCCGGGACATAATTCAACTCGGGGAAAAACTGTTTTTT. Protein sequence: CASSSVRDIIQLGEKLFF.

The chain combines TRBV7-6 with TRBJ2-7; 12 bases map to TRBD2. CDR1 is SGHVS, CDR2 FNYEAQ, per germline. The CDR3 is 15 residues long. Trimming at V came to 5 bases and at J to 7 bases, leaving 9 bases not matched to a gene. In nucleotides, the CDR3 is TGTGCCAGCAGCCGGACTAGCGGGACTACTGGGGAGCAGTACTTC. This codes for CASSRTSGTTGEQYF.

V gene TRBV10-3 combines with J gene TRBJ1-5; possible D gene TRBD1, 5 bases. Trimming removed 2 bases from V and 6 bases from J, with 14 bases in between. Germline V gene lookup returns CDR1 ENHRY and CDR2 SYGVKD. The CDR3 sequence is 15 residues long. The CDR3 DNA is TGTGCCATCAGTGAGGGGGGGAACCGCGGTCAGCCCCAGCATTTT. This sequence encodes CAISEGGNRGQPQHF.

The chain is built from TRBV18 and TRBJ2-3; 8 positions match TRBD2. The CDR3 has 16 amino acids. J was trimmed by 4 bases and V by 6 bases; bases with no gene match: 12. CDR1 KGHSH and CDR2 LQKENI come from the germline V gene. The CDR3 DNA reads TGTGCCAGCTCCCCTACGGGACCGGGGGGGCCAGATACGCAGTATTTT. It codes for CASSPTGPGGPDTQYF.

The CDR3 is CASSLALGLDGIYGYTF. CDR3 bases: TGTGCCAGCAGCTTAGCCCTAGGCCTGGACGGGATCTATGGCTACACCTTC. This chain uses TRBV7-2 with TRBJ1-2; no clear D. The germline gives CDR1 SGHTA, CDR2 FQGNSA. Deletions cut 0 bases from V and 4 bases from J, with 18 bases between. The CDR3 has 17 residues.

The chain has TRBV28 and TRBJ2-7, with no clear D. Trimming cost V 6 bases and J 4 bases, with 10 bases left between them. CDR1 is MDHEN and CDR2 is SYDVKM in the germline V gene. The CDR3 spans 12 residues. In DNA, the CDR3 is TGTGCCAGCAGCTCCATAGCATACGAGCAGTACTTC. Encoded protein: CASSSIAYEQYF.

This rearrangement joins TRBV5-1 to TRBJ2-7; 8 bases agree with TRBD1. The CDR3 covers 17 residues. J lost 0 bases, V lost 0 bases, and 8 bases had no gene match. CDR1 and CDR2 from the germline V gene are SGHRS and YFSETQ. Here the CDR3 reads CASSLGIRDRLSYEQYF. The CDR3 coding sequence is TGCGCCAGCAGCTTGGGAATCCGGGACAGGCTCTCCTACGAGCAGTACTTC.

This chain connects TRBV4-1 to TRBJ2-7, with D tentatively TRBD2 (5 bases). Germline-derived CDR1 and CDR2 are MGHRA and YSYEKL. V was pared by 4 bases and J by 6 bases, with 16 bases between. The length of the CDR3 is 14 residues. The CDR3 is CASSPPGSPTEQYF. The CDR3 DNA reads TGCGCCAGCAGCCCACCGGGAAGCCCCACCGAGCAGTACTTC.

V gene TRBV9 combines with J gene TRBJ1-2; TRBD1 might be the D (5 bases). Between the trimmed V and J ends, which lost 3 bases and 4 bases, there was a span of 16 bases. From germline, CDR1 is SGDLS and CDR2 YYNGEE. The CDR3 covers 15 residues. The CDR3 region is CASSGGPQGFYGYTF. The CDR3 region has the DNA TGTGCCAGCAGCGGCGGACCCCAGGGTTTCTATGGCTACACCTTC.

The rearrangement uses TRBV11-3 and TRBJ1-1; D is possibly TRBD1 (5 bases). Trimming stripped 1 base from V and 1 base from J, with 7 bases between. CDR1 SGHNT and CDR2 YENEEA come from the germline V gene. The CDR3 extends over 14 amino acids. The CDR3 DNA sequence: TGTGCCAGCAGCTTAGGCAGGGAGAACACTGAAGCTTTCTTT. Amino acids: CASSLGRENTEAFF.

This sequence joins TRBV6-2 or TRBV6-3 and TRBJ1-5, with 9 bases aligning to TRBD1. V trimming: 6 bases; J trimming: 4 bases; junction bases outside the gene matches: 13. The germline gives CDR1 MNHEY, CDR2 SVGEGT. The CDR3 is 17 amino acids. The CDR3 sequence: CASSPHTGQGSNQPQHF. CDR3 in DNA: TGTGCCAGCAGCCCCCATACCGGACAGGGGTCAAATCAGCCCCAGCATTTT.